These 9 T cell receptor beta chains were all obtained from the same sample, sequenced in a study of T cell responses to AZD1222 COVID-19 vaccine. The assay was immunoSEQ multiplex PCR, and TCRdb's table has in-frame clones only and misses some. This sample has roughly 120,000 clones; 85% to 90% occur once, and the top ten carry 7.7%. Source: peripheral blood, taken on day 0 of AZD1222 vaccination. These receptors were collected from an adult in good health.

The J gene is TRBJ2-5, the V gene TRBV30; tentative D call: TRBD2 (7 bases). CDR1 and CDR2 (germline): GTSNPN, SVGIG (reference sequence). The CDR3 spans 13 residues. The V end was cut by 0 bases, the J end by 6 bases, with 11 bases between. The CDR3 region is CAWSVRGAKTQYF. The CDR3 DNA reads TGTGCCTGGAGTGTACGGGGGGCTAAGACCCAGTACTTC.

CDR3: CASSLMSGEPQHF. The CDR3 coding sequence is TGTGCCAGCAGTTTAATGAGCGGGGAGCCCCAGCATTTT. The J gene is TRBJ1-5, the V gene TRBV12-3 or TRBV12-4, with D hard to call. With 2 bases removed from V and 8 bases from J, the gap between germline ends came to 10 bases. This CDR3 region has 13 residues.

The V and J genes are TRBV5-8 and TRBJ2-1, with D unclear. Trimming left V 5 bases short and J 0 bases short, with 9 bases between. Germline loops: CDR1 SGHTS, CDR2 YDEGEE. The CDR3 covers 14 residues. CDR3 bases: TGTGCCAGCAGTCAGGATAACTCCTACAATGAGCAGTTCTTC. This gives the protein CASSQDNSYNEQFF.

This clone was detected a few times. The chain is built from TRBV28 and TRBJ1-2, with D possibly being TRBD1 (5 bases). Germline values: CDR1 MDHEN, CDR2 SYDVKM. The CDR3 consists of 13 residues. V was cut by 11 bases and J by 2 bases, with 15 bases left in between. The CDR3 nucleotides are TGTGCCCGCCAGGAGGGGCCGAACTATGGCTACACCTTC. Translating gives CARQEGPNYGYTF.

CDR3 nucleotides: TGTGCCAGCAGTCCCGGAACCTACGAGCAGTACTTC. Its translation is CASSPGTYEQYF. J is TRBJ2-7 and V is TRBV6-5; D gene uncertain. Between the trimmed V and J ends, which lost 5 bases and 2 bases, there was a span of 7 bases. Germline CDR1 reads MNHEY; CDR2 reads SVGAGI. The CDR3 runs 12 residues.

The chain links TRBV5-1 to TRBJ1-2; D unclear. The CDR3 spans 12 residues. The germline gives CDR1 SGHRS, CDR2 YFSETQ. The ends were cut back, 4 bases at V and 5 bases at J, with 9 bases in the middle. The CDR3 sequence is CASSKDPYGYTF. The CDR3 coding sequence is TGCGCCAGCAGCAAGGACCCTTATGGCTACACCTTC.

The DNA of the CDR3 is TGTGCCAGTAGTAAACAGACAGGGGAATATGAAAAACTGTTTTTT. Residues: CASSKQTGEYEKLFF. The chain recombines TRBV19 with TRBJ1-4, with 8 bases aligning to TRBD1. This CDR3 comprises 15 residues. V lost 4 bases and J lost 6; bases outside the gene matches: 7. Germline CDR1 reads LNHDA; CDR2 reads SQIVND (reference sequence).

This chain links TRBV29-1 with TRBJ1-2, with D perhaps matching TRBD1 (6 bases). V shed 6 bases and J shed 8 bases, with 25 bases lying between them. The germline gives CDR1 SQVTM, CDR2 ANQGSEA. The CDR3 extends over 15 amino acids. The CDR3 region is CSVRGFDRDLRGYTF. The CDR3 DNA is TGCAGCGTGAGGGGGTTCGACAGAGACCTCCGGGGCTACACCTTC.

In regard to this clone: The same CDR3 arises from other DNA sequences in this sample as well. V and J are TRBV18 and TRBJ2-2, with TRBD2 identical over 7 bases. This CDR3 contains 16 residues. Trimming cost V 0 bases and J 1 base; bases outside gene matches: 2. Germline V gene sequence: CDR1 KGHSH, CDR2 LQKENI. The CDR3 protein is CASSPPTGGNTGELFF. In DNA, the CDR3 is TGTGCCAGCTCACCACCGACGGGAGGGAACACCGGGGAGCTGTTTTTT.